The 16 T cell receptor beta chains in this list originate from one sample, sequenced in a study of response to subunit inactivated influenza vaccine. In TCRdb, the RT-PCR reads were re-called with MiXCR into one record per CDR3 protein. The table lists hundreds of thousands of distinct CDR3 sequences, over 9% of them singletons, with roughly 11% in the top ten. This same sample was also part of a study on T cells expressing NK-cell markers. From that second work: cDNA encoding TCR beta was synthesized via 5'RACE template switching incorporating UMIs.

This specimen was PBMCs from blood, taken on the day of vaccination. All receptors derive from a man in his fifties who received an inactivated influenza vaccine.

This clonotype occurred a few times. V usage is TRBV7-9 and J usage is TRBJ2-3; 14 nucleotides agree with TRBD2. The CDR3 consists of 17 residues. CDR1 and CDR2 from the germline V gene are SEHNR and FQNEAQ (reference sequence). After removal of 0 bases from V and 7 bases from J, the junction contained 6 bases not matched to a gene. The CDR3 region has the DNA TGTGCCAGCAGCTTAGCCGGGACTAGCGGGGGCCCAAATACGCAGTATTTT. Translated, it gives CASSLAGTSGGPNTQYF.

This clonotype was counted between two and nine times. The chain employs TRBV20-1 and TRBJ2-3; D perhaps matches TRBD2 (6 bases). V was cut by 4 bases and J by 5 bases, with 13 bases left in between. CDR3 length: 13 residues. Germline assignment: CDR1 DFQATT and CDR2 SNEGSKA (reference sequence). This chain's CDR3 is CSAIEPGGDTQYF. CDR3 DNA: TGCAGTGCTATTGAACCCGGGGGAGATACGCAGTATTTT.

In its sample, this clonotype was seen many times. V is TRBV2 and J is TRBJ2-4; TRBD2 matches 11 bases. The germline CDR1 and CDR2 sequences are SNHLY and FYNNEI. V lost 6 bases, J lost 9 bases, and 10 bases stayed unmatched. The CDR3 length is 15 residues. CDR3 in amino acids: CASRSSSSGGPIQYF. The CDR3 region has the DNA TGTGCCAGCAGGTCGTCCTCTAGCGGGGGGCCCATTCAGTACTTC.

This clonotype was detected only a few times. The V gene is TRBV12-3 or TRBV12-4, the J gene TRBJ2-1; the match to TRBD1 covers 8 bases. V gave up 6 bases and J gave up 7 bases; unmatched junction bases: 11. This CDR3 has 15 amino acids. CDR3 protein: CASSYRTGILNEQFF. In DNA form, the CDR3 reads TGTGCCAGCAGCTACCGGACAGGGATCTTAAATGAGCAGTTCTTC.

The table lists this clonotype with a few counts. V gene TRBV20-1 combines with J gene TRBJ1-2; TRBD1 matches at 8 bases. CDR3 length equals 14 residues. Germline CDR1 is DFQATT and CDR2 is SNEGSKA (reference sequence). The junction had 5 bases not matched to a gene; V was cut back by 3 bases and J by 2 bases. This CDR3 is CSASHTGGNYGYTF. CDR3 DNA sequence: TGCAGTGCTAGTCATACAGGGGGGAACTATGGCTACACCTTC.

The chain recombines TRBV9 with TRBJ2-5; 10 bases map to TRBD2. Germline V gene lookup returns CDR1 SGDLS and CDR2 YYNGEE. V was pared by 0 bases and J by 4 bases, with 9 bases of the junction left unmatched. This CDR3 is 17 amino acids long. For the CDR3, the DNA is TGTGCCAGCAGCGTAGGAGGGTCTAGCGGGGGAGCAGAGACCCAGTACTTC. It encodes CASSVGGSSGGAETQYF.

The chain is built from TRBV7-2 and TRBJ2-1; 7 bases agree with TRBD1. This CDR3 has 15 residues. Trimming cost V 1 base and J 2 bases; bases outside gene matches: 2. The germline gives CDR1 SGHTA, CDR2 FQGNSA. The CDR3 DNA follows: TGTGCCAGCAGCTTAGTAGGGGGCGCCTACAATGAGCAGTTCTTC. Residues: CASSLVGGAYNEQFF.

In this sample, this clonotype turned up a few times. The V gene is TRBV10-3, the J gene TRBJ2-5; D is uncertain. The V and J ends lost 5 bases and 4 bases respectively, with 14 bases between them. The CDR3 loop spans 14 amino acids. Per germline, CDR1 ENHRY and CDR2 SYGVKD. In DNA form, the CDR3 reads TGTGCCATCAGTACGAAGGCTTCGGGAGAGACCCAGTACTTC. Its protein product is CAISTKASGETQYF.

This clonotype occurred many times. This chain uses TRBV12-3 or TRBV12-4 with TRBJ1-1; D gene uncertain. This CDR3 has 11 amino acids. Trimming shortened V by 6 bases and J by 3 bases, and 5 bases separated the two germline ends. The CDR3 region has the DNA TGTGCCAGCAGCTGGGACACTGAAGCTTTCTTT. It encodes CASSWDTEAFF.

V and J are TRBV12-3 or TRBV12-4 and TRBJ2-3, with a tentative D call TRBD2 (5 bases). V was pared by 5 bases and J by 0 bases, with 12 bases between. This CDR3 has 15 residues. The CDR3 DNA reads as TGTGCCAGCAGTAGACTACAACCTAGCACAGATACGCAGTATTTT. Translated: CASSRLQPSTDTQYF.

The rearrangement joins TRBV6-2 or TRBV6-3 to TRBJ2-1; D might be TRBD2 (6 bases). V dropped 6 bases and J dropped 3 bases, with 9 bases sitting between them. Germline V CDR1 and CDR2: MNHEY, SVGEGT. CDR3 length: 13 residues. The CDR3 region is CASRDYNYNEQFF. The CDR3 DNA follows: TGTGCCAGCAGGGACTACAACTACAATGAGCAGTTCTTC.

This clonotype was observed a handful of times. The CDR3 here is CSANKQLQETQYF. Here the CDR3 DNA reads TGCAGTGCCAACAAACAGCTCCAAGAGACCCAGTACTTC. V and J are TRBV20-1 and TRBJ2-5; D gene ambiguous. Per the germline V gene, CDR1 is DFQATT and CDR2 is SNEGSKA (reference sequence). The CDR3 is 13 amino acids. V gave up 6 bases and J gave up 1 base, with 12 bases separating them.

In its sample, this clonotype was seen a few times. The CDR3 bases are TGTGCCAGCTCACCACAACAAGCGGGGGCAACCCAAGAGACCCAGTACTTC. Its translation is CASSPQQAGATQETQYF. V gene TRBV18 combines with J gene TRBJ2-5; 8 nucleotides match TRBD2. J was trimmed by 1 base and V by 1 base; bases with no gene match: 8. Germline V gene lookup returns CDR1 KGHSH and CDR2 LQKENI. The CDR3 extends over 17 amino acids.

This sequence joins TRBV4-3 and TRBJ2-7, with 7 bases lining up with TRBD2. This CDR3 comprises 13 residues. CDR1 LGHNA and CDR2 YSLEER come from the germline V gene. The V gene end was trimmed by 4 bases and the J gene end by 3 bases; junction bases not matched to a gene: 3. The CDR3 DNA reads as TGCGCCAGCAGCCCTTGGACTAGCTACGAGCAGTACTTC. It specifies CASSPWTSYEQYF.

This clonotype was observed a handful of times. The chain is built from TRBV7-2 and TRBJ2-5, with 7 bases lining up with TRBD2. The CDR3 has 16 residues. CDR1 SGHTA and CDR2 FQGNSA come from the germline V gene. Unmatched junction bases numbered 7, after V lost 1 base and J lost 2 bases. The CDR3 loop is CASSLVYGTTQETQYF. The CDR3 bases are TGTGCCAGCAGCTTAGTGTATGGGACTACACAAGAGACCCAGTACTTC.

This clonotype has a handful of counts. The J gene is TRBJ2-7, the V gene TRBV28; no definite D call. Trimming stripped 5 bases from V and 2 bases from J, with 10 bases between. Germline V CDR1 and CDR2: MDHEN, SYDVKM. This CDR3 contains 13 residues. DNA of the CDR3: TGTGCCAGCAGTCCGACTTATGCCTACGAGCAGTACTTC. Its protein product is CASSPTYAYEQYF.